Below, 32 T cell receptor beta chains from the same sample are listed, as sequenced in a study of early T cells in non-severe SARS-CoV-2 infection (dated by TCRdb to the early 2020s). Library preparation employed 5' RACE. The run used a NextSeq 500. TCRdb applied fastp at Q25 and MiXCR to the public reads, then kept only in-frame beta chains. Rows merge per CDR3 protein into single entries with the most common DNA and genes. The sample table contains around 50,000 distinct CDR3 sequences; only one count was recorded for 7% to 8% of them. 5% to 6.5% of the sample belongs to the ten largest clones. The sequenced sample consisted of whole blood. These receptors came from an adult who was a healthcare worker with PCR-confirmed SARS-CoV-2 infection or an uninfected control (not recorded which).

This clonotype was detected ten times or more. The V gene is TRBV5-4, the J gene TRBJ1-2; D unresolved. The CDR3 consists of 13 residues. V was clipped by 2 bases and J by 2 bases, with 7 bases between them. From germline, CDR1 is SGHNT and CDR2 YYREEE (reference sequence). CDR3 nucleotide sequence: TGTGCCAGCAGCTTAAACAGCAACTATGGCTACACCTTC. Translation: CASSLNSNYGYTF.

This clonotype showed up many times. The gene calls are TRBV11-2 and TRBJ1-1, with D possibly matching TRBD1 (5 bases). The CDR3 sequence is 13 residues long. Trimming pared 3 bases from V and 2 bases from J, leaving 7 bases between. CDR1 is SGHAT and CDR2 is FQNNGV in the germline V gene. The chain's CDR3 is CASSFDRNTEAFF. In nucleotides, the CDR3 is TGTGCCAGCAGCTTTGACAGAAACACTGAAGCTTTCTTT.

The gene calls are TRBV9 and TRBJ1-2; no reliable D call. The CDR3 covers 14 residues. Germline V gives CDR1 SGDLS, CDR2 YYNGEE. V was pared by 4 bases and J by 4 bases, with 14 bases between. The CDR3 protein is CASSPRTELYGYTF. CDR3 bases: TGTGCCAGCAGCCCCCGGACTGAACTCTATGGCTACACCTTC.

This clonotype was seen many times. The chain couples TRBV28 to TRBJ2-7; the D gene is possibly TRBD1 (6 bases). Germline V lookup: CDR1 MDHEN, CDR2 SYDVKM. V lost 3 bases and J 2 bases, leaving 11 bases between the germline ends. The CDR3 contains 14 residues. CDR3 in DNA: TGTGCCAGCAGTTTGAGGGACACTCCCTACGAGCAGTACTTC. Amino acid sequence: CASSLRDTPYEQYF.

This clonotype was observed a handful of times. The rearrangement joins TRBV27 to TRBJ2-3; D gene unclear. Deletions cut 5 bases from V and 10 bases from J, with 19 bases between. The CDR3 has 14 residues. CDR1 and CDR2 from the germline V gene are MNHEY and SMNVEV (reference sequence). Here the CDR3 DNA reads TGTGCCAGCAGTCGAGTACCGGGCCACAATGCGCAGTATTTT. Its translation is CASSRVPGHNAQYF.

This clonotype was detected ten times or more. The rearrangement links TRBV27 to TRBJ2-5; TRBD1 might be the D (5 bases). V lost 2 bases and J 5 bases, leaving 12 bases between the germline ends. Per the germline V gene, CDR1 is MNHEY and CDR2 is SMNVEV (reference sequence). CDR3 length: 14 residues. The CDR3 DNA follows: TGTGCCAGCAGTTTAAGTTCAGGGTGGGAGACCCAGTACTTC. Translation: CASSLSSGWETQYF.

This clonotype qualifies as medium-sized. The chain recombines TRBV16 with TRBJ1-1; D gene ambiguous. The CDR3 has 15 amino acids. V lost 7 bases and J 0 bases, leaving 15 bases between the germline ends. Germline V gene sequence: CDR1 KGHSY, CDR2 FQNENV. The CDR3 loop reads CASIREESMNTEAFF. In DNA, the CDR3 is TGTGCCAGCATAAGGGAGGAGTCGATGAACACTGAAGCTTTCTTT.

This clonotype has a count of ten or more. This chain uses TRBV28 with TRBJ1-4; possible D gene TRBD1, 6 bases. CDR1 and CDR2 from the germline V gene are MDHEN and SYDVKM. V lost 3 bases and J 8 bases, leaving 10 bases between the germline ends. This CDR3 is 13 amino acids long. The CDR3 reads CASSLTGPEKLFF. The DNA for the CDR3 is TGTGCCAGCAGTTTGACAGGCCCCGAAAAACTGTTTTTT.

The chain is built from TRBV2 and TRBJ2-2; TRBD2 agrees at 10 bases. The trim removed 7 bases at V and 4 bases at J, leaving 9 bases unmatched. Germline V gives CDR1 SNHLY, CDR2 FYNNEI. The CDR3 runs 16 residues. This CDR3 is CASNFLAGALTGELFF. The CDR3 coding sequence is TGTGCCAGCAACTTTCTAGCGGGGGCCCTCACCGGGGAGCTGTTTTTT. Variable domain in full (rest from reference TRBV2 and TRBJ2-2): EPEVTQTPSHQVTQMGQEVILRCVPISNHLYFYWYRQILGQKVEFLVSFYNNEISEKSEIFDDQFSVERPDGSNFTLKIRSTKLEDSAMYFCASNFLAGALTGELFFGEGSRLTVL.

At least ten counts were recorded for this clonotype. The chain carries TRBV5-1 and TRBJ2-7, with TRBD1 identical over 11 bases. Germline-derived CDR1 and CDR2 are SGHRS and YFSETQ. The V and J ends lost 3 bases and 3 bases, in that order; junction bases with no gene match: 2. This CDR3 is 14 amino acids long. CDR3 DNA sequence: TGCGCCAGCAGCTGGGACAGGGGGAACTACGAGCAGTACTTC. Translation: CASSWDRGNYEQYF. The whole variable domain, remainder taken from reference TRBV5-1 and TRBJ2-7, is KAGVTQTPRYLIKTRGQQVTLSCSPISGHRSVSWYQQTPGQGLQFLFEYFSETQRNKGNFPGRFSGRQFSNSRSEMNVSTLELGDSALYLCASSWDRGNYEQYFGPGTRLTVT.

The chain uses TRBV4-3 and TRBJ2-1; TRBD2 agrees at 15 bases. CDR1 is LGHNA and CDR2 is YSLEER in the germline V gene. Germline trimming cut 4 bases from V and 8 bases from J; bases unmatched to any gene: 12. This CDR3 region has 18 residues. CDR3 loop: CASSRSGTSGGYVDEQFF. For the CDR3, the DNA is TGCGCCAGCAGCCGATCCGGGACTAGCGGGGGGTATGTTGATGAGCAGTTCTTC.

This clonotype was picked up a small number of times. The chain links TRBV13 to TRBJ1-4; no clear D gene. Trimming pared 5 bases from V and 6 bases from J, leaving 16 bases between. From germline, CDR1 is PRHDT and CDR2 FYEKMQ (reference sequence). This CDR3 is built from 15 residues. Here the CDR3 DNA reads TGTGCCAGCAGCAGAGACGGAGAGCCGGATGAAAAACTGTTTTTT. Translated, it gives CASSRDGEPDEKLFF.

This clonotype was detected many times. The chain carries TRBV20-1 and TRBJ2-7, with D unresolved. Germline CDR1 is DFQATT and CDR2 is SNEGSKA (reference sequence). The CDR3 is 15 amino acids. V lost 6 bases, J lost 0 bases, and 18 bases lay in between. The CDR3, as DNA: TGCAGTGCCACACCCCCAGTCACGAGCTCCTACGAGCAGTACTTC. It yields the protein CSATPPVTSSYEQYF.

In this sample, this clonotype turned up many times. The chain links TRBV4-3 to TRBJ2-3, with D tentatively TRBD1 (5 bases). Trimming pared 1 base from V and 2 bases from J, leaving 7 bases between. The germline CDR1 and CDR2 sequences are LGHNA and YSLEER. The CDR3 runs to 14 residues. CDR3 region: CASSQVGDTDTQYF. The CDR3 coding sequence is TGCGCCAGCAGCCAAGTAGGGGACACAGATACGCAGTATTTT.

The table lists this clonotype with a few counts. This chain connects TRBV5-4 to TRBJ1-3; D possibly corresponds to TRBD1 (5 bases). V was cut by 4 bases and J by 5 bases, with 22 bases left in between. In germline, CDR1 is SGHNT, CDR2 YYREEE (reference sequence). CDR3 length equals 17 residues. Written as DNA, the CDR3 is TGTGCCAGCAGCCTTCGAGAAGGGGCAGGGAGTAGAAACACCATATATTTT. Protein: CASSLREGAGSRNTIYF.

This clonotype was seen at least ten times. The rearrangement links TRBV6-1 to TRBJ2-3, with TRBD2 matching 10 bases. The CDR3 loop spans 14 amino acids. V shed 10 bases and J 6 bases; nucleotides not matched to a gene: 10. CDR1 and CDR2 from the germline V gene are MNHNS and SASEGT. The CDR3 coding sequence is TGTGCCACGCGGGGGACTAGCGTTACCGATACGCAGTATTTT. Its translation is CATRGTSVTDTQYF.

This clonotype was detected many times. The gene calls are TRBV6-2 or TRBV6-3 and TRBJ2-7, with TRBD2 identical over 7 bases. Germline CDR1 is MNHEY and CDR2 is SVGEGT. The CDR3 runs 12 residues. The V gene end was trimmed by 5 bases and the J gene end by 7 bases; junction bases not matched to a gene: 5. The CDR3 here is CASSQSSGEQYF. For the CDR3, the DNA is TGTGCCAGCAGTCAATCTAGCGGTGAGCAGTACTTC.

This clonotype showed up just a few times. V gene TRBV7-2 combines with J gene TRBJ2-3, with D possibly TRBD1 on 6 matching bases. In germline, CDR1 is SGHTA, CDR2 FQGNSA. V was clipped by 0 bases and J by 0 bases, with 7 bases between them. The CDR3 extends over 15 amino acids. CDR3 nucleotides: TGTGCCAGCAGCTTAGCCAGGGGAAGCACAGATACGCAGTATTTT. Its protein product is CASSLARGSTDTQYF. The whole variable domain, remainder taken from reference TRBV7-2 and TRBJ2-3, is GAGVSQSPSNKVTEKGKDVELRCDPISGHTALYWYRQSLGQGLEFLIYFQGNSAPDKSGLPSDRFSAERTGGSVSTLTIQRTQQEDSAVYLCASSLARGSTDTQYFGPGTRLTVL.

This clonotype was recorded many times. The J gene is TRBJ2-7, the V gene TRBV20-1, with 7 bases that match TRBD1. The junction had 2 bases not matched to a gene; V was cut back by 4 bases and J by 2 bases. CDR1 and CDR2 from the germline V gene are DFQATT and SNEGSKA (reference sequence). This CDR3 spans 12 amino acids. CDR3 sequence reads: CSAKGQTYEQYF. DNA for the CDR3: TGCAGTGCTAAGGGACAGACCTACGAGCAGTACTTC.

This clonotype was counted many times. The genes are TRBV6-6 and TRBJ2-7; 8 bases are shared with TRBD2. J gave up 2 bases and V 6 bases, and 0 bases lay outside the gene matches. The length of the CDR3 is 12 residues. Germline CDR1 MNHNY, CDR2 SVGAGI (reference sequence). CDR3 sequence (DNA): TGTGCCAGCAGGGGACTAGCCTACGAGCAGTACTTC. This translates into CASRGLAYEQYF.

The sample holds a few counts of this clonotype. This chain joins TRBV29-1 and TRBJ2-3, with D unresolved. CDR1 is SQVTM, CDR2 ANQGSEA, per germline. V lost 6 bases, J lost 3 bases, and 10 bases lay in between. The CDR3 runs 12 residues. CDR3: CSVKTRTDTQYF. The CDR3 bases are TGCAGCGTCAAGACCCGAACAGATACGCAGTATTTT.

In this sample, this clonotype turned up many times. The V call is TRBV19, the J call TRBJ2-3, with D perhaps given as TRBD1 or TRBD2 (5 bases each). Germline CDR1 LNHDA, CDR2 SQIVND (reference sequence). Trimming stripped 7 bases from V and 2 bases from J, with 13 bases between. This CDR3 contains 14 residues. The CDR3 coding sequence is TGTGCCAGTAAGAGAGGGGCCGACACAGATACGCAGTATTTT. Its translation: CASKRGADTDTQYF.

In its sample, this clonotype was seen a few times. The J gene is TRBJ1-4, the V gene TRBV7-9; maybe TRBD1 (5 bases). This CDR3 spans 13 amino acids. Germline V gene data show CDR1 as SEHNR and CDR2 as FQNEAQ (reference sequence). Trimming removed 1 base at V and 10 bases at J, with 10 bases between. The DNA for the CDR3 is TGTGCCAGCAGCTTAGAGGGGAGTGGAAAACTGTTTTTT. Its translation is CASSLEGSGKLFF.

The chain couples TRBV12-3 or TRBV12-4 to TRBJ1-4; TRBD1 agrees at 11 bases. CDR3 length equals 14 residues. V lost 6 bases to trimming and J lost 9 bases; unmatched junction nucleotides: 6. CDR3 loop: CASRQGQGAQKLFF. In nucleotides, the CDR3 is TGTGCCAGCAGACAAGGACAGGGGGCACAAAAACTGTTTTTT.

V is TRBV29-1 and J is TRBJ2-7; no reliable D call. Trimming left V 4 bases short and J 2 bases short, with 9 bases between. The CDR3 totals 12 residues. Germline loops: CDR1 SQVTM, CDR2 ANQGSEA. The CDR3 DNA sequence: TGCAGCGTTGTGGACCCACCCTACGAGCAGTACTTC. Translated, it gives CSVVDPPYEQYF.

A few counts support this clonotype. The chain links TRBV28 to TRBJ2-7, with D perhaps given as TRBD1 or TRBD2 (5 bases each). The CDR3 length is 14 residues. V was clipped by 7 bases and J by 2 bases, with 15 bases between them. CDR1 MDHEN and CDR2 SYDVKM come from the germline V gene. Written as DNA, the CDR3 is TGTGCCAGCACGGGGCAGTCGTTTACCTACGAGCAGTACTTC. Translation gives CASTGQSFTYEQYF.

This clonotype appeared a few times. The CDR3 region has the DNA TGTGCCAGCAGTTTTGCAGGGGCCTTTAATCAGCCCCAGCATTTT. The encoded protein is CASSFAGAFNQPQHF. J is TRBJ1-5 and V is TRBV12-3 or TRBV12-4; tentative D call: TRBD1 (6 bases). This CDR3 is built from 15 residues. V lost 3 bases, J lost 4 bases, and 13 bases lay in between.

To note about this clonotype: This could be a read error, since a much larger clone is one nucleotide away. The chain links TRBV6-1 to TRBJ2-7; D gene uncertain. Germline V gives CDR1 MNHNS, CDR2 SASEGT. The CDR3 is 10 amino acids. CDR3 region: CARQPYEEYF. The CDR3 nucleotides are TGTGCCAGACAACCCTACGAGGAGTACTTC.

The sample holds a few counts of this clonotype. The genes are TRBV14 and TRBJ2-3, with D perhaps TRBD2 (5 bases). Germline CDR1 is SGHDN and CDR2 is FVKESK. Trimming shortened V by 3 bases and J by 2 bases, and 15 bases separated the two germline ends. This CDR3 spans 16 amino acids. Here the CDR3 reads CASSQKRPGNTDTQYF. DNA for the CDR3: TGTGCCAGCAGCCAGAAAAGACCGGGAAACACAGATACGCAGTATTTT.

With regard to this clonotype: A read error may produce the germline difference seen at one junction end. The genes are TRBV4-3 and TRBJ2-1; possibly TRBD2 for D (6 bases). Germline V CDR1 and CDR2: LGHNA, YSLEER. CDR3 size: 15 residues. The CDR3 loop reads CASSQDPGDSDEQIF. The CDR3 DNA sequence: TGCGCCAGCAGCCAAGATCCCGGGGACTCCGATGAGCAGATCTTC.

This clonotype was seen at least ten times. The genes are TRBV11-2 and TRBJ2-3, with TRBD2 matching over 8 bases. The CDR3 is 16 residues long. CDR1 is SGHAT, CDR2 FQNNGV, per germline. With 5 bases clipped from V and 4 bases from J, the junction kept 11 bases outside the gene matches. CDR3 bases: TGTGCCAGCAGCCGCCAACGGACTAGCTACTCAGATACGCAGTATTTT. Translating gives CASSRQRTSYSDTQYF.

This clonotype was counted ten times or more. The J gene is TRBJ1-5, the V gene TRBV7-2, with D hard to call. The CDR3 is 14 amino acids. Germline V CDR1 and CDR2: SGHTA, FQGNSA. V was cut by 3 bases and J by 3 bases, with 9 bases left in between. This chain's CDR3 is CASSFGGNNQPQHF. CDR3 nucleotides: TGTGCCAGCAGCTTCGGAGGAAACAATCAGCCCCAGCATTTT.